These 13 T cell receptor beta chains were sequenced from one sample in a study of blood T cell repertoires in COVID-19. Sequencing used immunoSEQ multiplex PCR; TCRdb keeps in-frame clones, though not all of them. The sample has 100,000 or so clones; just under 85% are singletons. The specimen sequenced was peripheral blood. The receptors were gathered from a woman aged 70-85 years with active or convalescent COVID-19.

CDR3 sequence: CATSTTSGGANEQFF. CDR3 nucleotides: TGTGCCACCAGTACGACTAGCGGGGGGGCCAATGAGCAGTTCTTC. This rearrangement joins TRBV24-1 to TRBJ2-1, with 14 bases identical to TRBD2. Germline trimming cut 6 bases from V and 6 bases from J; bases unmatched to any gene: 3. The CDR3 is made up of 15 amino acids. Germline loops: CDR1 KGHDR, CDR2 SFDVKD.

The J gene is TRBJ1-1, the V gene TRBV19; D is unclear. With 2 bases removed from V and 5 bases from J, the gap between germline ends came to 15 bases. CDR1 is LNHDA and CDR2 is SQIVND in the germline V gene (reference sequence). This CDR3 has 15 amino acids. The CDR3 bases are TGTGCCAGTAGTATACGAGACTTCCCGATAACTGAAGCTTTCTTT. Protein product: CASSIRDFPITEAFF. The complete variable domain, with remaining parts taken from reference TRBV19 and TRBJ1-1, reads DGGITQSPKYLFRKEGQNVTLSCEQNLNHDAMYWYRQDPGQGLRLIYYSQIVNDFQKGDIAEGYSVSREKKESFPLTVTSAQKNPTAFYLCASSIRDFPITEAFFGQGTRLTVV.

The chain employs TRBV19 and TRBJ1-2, with TRBD1 as a possible D gene (5 bases). Trimming shortened V by 7 bases and J by 0 bases, and 15 bases separated the two germline ends. CDR3 size: 15 residues. Germline-derived CDR1 and CDR2 are LNHDA and SQIVND (reference sequence). This CDR3 is CASTPRGAANYGYTF. CDR3 in DNA: TGTGCCAGTACTCCCCGCGGGGCAGCTAACTATGGCTACACCTTC. Based on the CDR3 plus reference TRBV19 and TRBJ1-2, the full variable domain is DGGITQSPKYLFRKEGQNVTLSCEQNLNHDAMYWYRQDPGQGLRLIYYSQIVNDFQKGDIAEGYSVSREKKESFPLTVTSAQKNPTAFYLCASTPRGAANYGYTFGSGTRLTVV.

The chain links TRBV24-1 to TRBJ1-4, with unresolved D. V shed 4 bases and J shed 0 bases, with 8 bases lying between them. In germline, CDR1 is KGHDR, CDR2 SFDVKD. The length of the CDR3 is 15 residues. The CDR3 nucleotides are TGTGCCACCAGTGACCCCCGGTCAACTAATGAAAAACTGTTTTTT. Its protein product is CATSDPRSTNEKLFF.

The chain combines TRBV11-2 with TRBJ2-3, with a tentative D call TRBD1 (5 bases). The CDR3 sequence is 13 residues long. Germline lookup yields CDR1 SGHAT and CDR2 FQNNGV. The germline V and J ends were trimmed by 0 bases and 13 bases, with 14 bases remaining between them. DNA for the CDR3: TGTGCCAGCAGCTTAGATGGCAGGGCAGTGGAGTATTTT. Protein sequence: CASSLDGRAVEYF.

This clone was counted once. The V call is TRBV11-2, the J call TRBJ2-1; possibly TRBD2 for D (6 bases). The V gene's germline CDR1 is SGHAT and CDR2 FQNNGV. This CDR3 has 15 amino acids. V was shortened by 8 bases and J by 8 bases, with 22 bases between the two germline ends. The CDR3 region is CASRDLKLGSHEQFF. CDR3 in DNA: TGTGCCAGCCGCGACCTAAAACTCGGGAGCCATGAGCAGTTCTTC.

The gene calls are TRBV6-5 and TRBJ1-1, with D perhaps matching TRBD1 (5 bases). The CDR3 contains 14 residues. Trimming shortened V by 11 bases and J by 3 bases, and 19 bases separated the two germline ends. Per germline, CDR1 MNHEY and CDR2 SVGAGI. The CDR3 here is CAAKEVGTHTEAFF. The CDR3 DNA is TGTGCCGCTAAAGAGGTAGGGACTCACACTGAAGCTTTCTTT.

The genes are TRBV9 and TRBJ1-1; 9 nucleotides line up with TRBD1. V was clipped by 4 bases and J by 1 base; unmatched bases: 14. CDR1 and CDR2 (germline): SGDLS, YYNGEE. The CDR3 totals 18 residues. CDR3 amino acids: CASSPPDWDRVANTEAFF. CDR3 in DNA: TGTGCCAGCAGCCCCCCCGACTGGGACAGGGTGGCGAACACTGAAGCTTTCTTT.

In its sample, this clone was seen once. The chain carries TRBV6-5 and TRBJ1-2, with 9 bases aligning to TRBD1. Trimming took 9 bases from V and 4 from J; bases not matched to a gene: 6. The germline V gene encodes CDR1 MNHEY and CDR2 SVGAGI. The CDR3 is made up of 13 amino acids. CDR3 nucleotide sequence: TGTGCCAGTCACACAGGGGGCGGCTATGGCTACACCTTC. This sequence encodes CASHTGGGYGYTF.

This clone was seen just once. This rearrangement joins TRBV5-8 to TRBJ2-5; the match to TRBD1 covers 7 bases. Unmatched junction bases numbered 6, after V lost 0 bases and J lost 4 bases. Germline V gene lookup returns CDR1 SGHTS and CDR2 YDEGEE. This CDR3 contains 15 residues. The DNA of the CDR3 is TGTGCCAGCAGCTTGGACAGGGCAGGGGGAGAGACCCAGTACTTC. The encoded protein is CASSLDRAGGETQYF.

The chain couples TRBV29-1 to TRBJ1-5, with D perhaps matching TRBD1 (5 bases). The CDR3 is made up of 14 amino acids. Trimming stripped 6 bases from V and 7 bases from J, with 19 bases between. Looked up from germline, CDR1 is SQVTM and CDR2 is ANQGSEA. CDR3 sequence reads: CSVPGHQQFQPQHF. In DNA form, the CDR3 reads TGCAGCGTCCCCGGACACCAGCAATTCCAGCCCCAGCATTTT.

About this clone itself: A read error may account for a junction end that differs from germline. The chain joins TRBV10-1 to TRBJ2-7; D is possibly TRBD2 (5 bases). The CDR3 length is 13 residues. CDR1 is WNHNN and CDR2 is SYGVQD in the germline V gene (reference sequence). CDR3: CASSDPGAPGMHF. The CDR3 DNA reads TGCGCCAGCAGTGACCCGGGTGCGCCGGGGATGCACTTC.

The chain joins TRBV5-1 to TRBJ2-1, with unresolved D. This CDR3 is 14 amino acids long. Germline CDR1 is SGHRS and CDR2 is YFSETQ. Trimming shortened V by 4 bases and J by 4 bases, and 12 bases separated the two germline ends. CDR3 protein: CASSIPGGYNEQFF. DNA of the CDR3: TGCGCCAGCAGCATACCCGGCGGATACAATGAGCAGTTCTTC.